What follows describes a single TCR beta chain. Other DNA sequences in this specimen translate into the identical CDR3. As originally analysed: The authors estimated nucleated cell counts from reference gene primer amplification. Only in-frame clones appear in the TCRdb table, and some are missing; sequencing was by immunoSEQ multiplex PCR. V and J calls and clone size are given by that table; D and trimming were obtained from the DNA. The sample has roughly 42,000 clones; 80% to 90% are singletons. V shed 2 bases, J shed 4 bases, and the junction held 2 bases outside the gene matches. The CDR3 has 14 amino acids. Germline V CDR1 and CDR2: SGDLS, YYNGEE. These data come from a study of blood T cell repertoires in COVID-19. For the study at large: Nucleic acid was either cDNA or gDNA, and it came from T cells, B-cell-depleted T cells, or PBMCs.

Input material: peripheral blood. The chain combines TRBV9 with TRBJ2-7; TRBD2 matches 11 bases. This receptor was taken from a woman in her 70s in a cohort sampled during active COVID-19. The CDR3 reads CASSVGTSGYEQYF. The CDR3 region has the DNA TGTGCCAGCAGCGTTGGGACTAGCGGTTACGAGCAGTACTTC.